This passage covers 3 T cell receptor beta chains from one sample sequenced in a study of blood T cells in healthy people across ages. A second PCR of 7 to 11 cycles used a sample-barcoded 5' primer and a J-beta primer mix. TCRdb reprocessed the 5' RACE reads with MiXCR, giving one entry per CDR3 protein. Of fewer than 900,000 distinct CDR3 sequences in the sample, 49% were seen once. Sequences were obtained from blood. These receptor sequences come from a woman aged 55-69 years in good health.

A remark on this clonotype: At one end the junction does not follow the germline gene, possibly because of a read error. The rearrangement uses TRBV18 and TRBJ2-6; D unclear. The V gene's germline CDR1 is KGHSH and CDR2 LQKENI. The CDR3 consists of 16 residues. CDR3 sequence reads: CAGSPRRSSGANVLTF. CDR3 DNA sequence: TGTGCCGGCTCACCCCGACGTAGCTCTGGGGCCAACGTCCTGACTTTC.

This clonotype was picked up a small number of times. J is TRBJ2-5 and V is TRBV7-3; 10 bases align to TRBD1. V dropped 4 bases and J dropped 3; count of bases not matched to a gene: 2. This CDR3 region has 14 residues. The V gene's germline CDR1 is SGHTA and CDR2 FQGTGA. Here the CDR3 reads CASSSGQGKETQYF. The CDR3 DNA follows: TGTGCCAGCAGCTCGGGACAGGGGAAAGAGACCCAGTACTTC.

This chain connects TRBV20-1 to TRBJ1-1; 7 nucleotides align to TRBD1. This CDR3 spans 15 amino acids. Germline loops: CDR1 DFQATT, CDR2 SNEGSKA (reference sequence). V shed 6 bases, J shed 1 base, and the junction held 11 bases outside the gene matches. The CDR3 spells CSAASQGSGNTEAFF. CDR3 bases: TGCAGTGCCGCTTCACAGGGGAGCGGGAACACTGAAGCTTTCTTT.